This TCR beta chain was found in a study of naive and memory T cell subsets listed by TCRdb under 2017. Study-wide context: The study applied an open-source, UMI-based TCR alpha and beta sequencing pipeline to sorted naive and memory peripheral blood T cell subsets. The results of the functional CMV T cell responses matched the IgG serology results in every case. RNA was DNase-treated and reverse transcribed with TCR constant-region primers, mostly using SuperScript III.

On this clonotype: Its specific antigen is unknown. No base quality values were provided; no much bigger clone lies one nucleotide off.

The CDR3 sequence holds 16 residues, the cysteine and phenylalanine included. The CDR3 DNA has 48 bases and is translated from base 1. The germline V gene encodes CDR1 KGHSH and CDR2 LQKENI. V is pruned by 0 bases and J by 5 bases, leaving 6 bases of the junction without a gene match. Separate amplification of TCR alpha and beta chain libraries was performed from the second PCR step onward. CMV status of each donor was established by measuring IFNgamma production from CD4+ T cells after fresh PBMCs were stimulated overnight with CMV viral lysate. Miltenyi beads were used first to positively select CD4 T cells, and CD8 T cells were then positively selected from the CD4-negative fraction. Cells were stained for CD3, CD4, CD8, CD45RA, CD27 and a live/dead dye and were sorted on a BD Aria II into four subsets based on CD45RA and CD27. Blood came from three healthy volunteers, each fractionated into CD4 and CD8 T cells and then into four differentiation subsets. Roughly 120 ml of peripheral blood was collected from each donor, and PBMC were isolated from the blood using Ficoll-Paque PLUS density-gradient centrifugation. The sorted cells were lysed in RLT buffer, after which RNA was extracted using a Qiagen RNeasy kit and kept at -80 degrees C.

What the work shows at the level of the full study, not this receptor alone: After error correction, over 90% of naive TCR sequences appeared only once, giving much steeper abundance distributions than memory subsets. In both CD4 and CD8 cells, going from naive through CM, EM and EMRA, the Gini index went up while Shannon and inverse Simpson diversity went down. Clonotypes were defined as single alpha or beta chain sequences, not paired alpha/beta receptors. The abundance of TCRs followed a power law with an exponent that differed between naive and memory subsets yet stayed consistent across the three individuals. RNA-based TCR counts may be influenced by expression changes linked to T cell activation and differentiation. The repertoire findings for the naive and memory subsets could not be validated, as no ground truth was available.

The library came from UMI-ligation and nested PCR. To cover both TRBC1 and TRBC2, the beta constant-region primer consisted of an equimolar mix of two oligonucleotides. T4 RNA ligase 1 ligated a single-stranded oligonucleotide carrying the SP2 primer and a 12-nucleotide UMI to the cDNA 3' end. The ligated cDNA went through four rounds of PCR with nested alpha and beta constant-region primers together with the SP2 primer. Incubation of the ligation reaction was carried out at 16 degrees C for about 20-25 hours. To avoid over-amplification, PCR2 was usually performed as a SYBR Green qPCR and halted once a predetermined threshold was reached. Every purification after the first one was done using Agencourt AMPure XP magnetic beads. Library quantification was done by Qubit, followed by a TapeStation check on which the main peak was expected at around 650 bp. Sequencing of the pooled libraries was done on an Illumina MiSeq using v2 2x251 paired-end kits, which typically yielded roughly 0.95-2.3 million reads per sample. Each sample's library went into the pool at about 4.1 nM, and roughly 5-7.5% PhiX was added to help with cluster recognition. The original pipeline was this. Using tag matching that tolerated one base-pair mismatch, Decombinator assigned V and J genes to FASTQ reads that had been processed by Demultiplexor. Collapsinator relied on UMIs to fix sequencing errors as well as frequency errors caused by PCR heterogeneity. TCRs were translated and CDR3s were extracted from the conserved cysteine to the FGXG phenylalanine by CDR3Translator, with non-productive sequences being flagged. Gini, Shannon entropy and inverse Simpson indices were calculated on repertoires subsampled to equal numbers of UMI-defined TCRs. Within the linear range, a power law was fitted by maximum likelihood to the distributions of clonotype abundance. When run on a single naive CD8 sample, MIGEC and the pipeline yielded similar UMI counts, similar unique TCR numbers and similar clonal distributions. Repertoires were searched for approximately 7,000 CMV-associated CDR3 sequences compiled from VDJdb and a published dataset. TCRdb cleaned the public reads at Q25 with fastp, built clones with MiXCR and kept in-frame beta chains. Each entry is one CDR3 protein sequence, shown with its most common DNA and genes. TCRdb's processing, not the authors', yielded these V and J calls. The sample table shows over 75,000 distinct CDR3 sequences, and roughly 13% are seen once. The top ten clonotypes cover about 0.93% of the sample.

This sequence originates from a human donor in good health. The sequenced sample was central memory CD4+ T cells from blood. The sample's cell subset or site label, decoded: central memory, CD45RA- CD27+. This chain is built from TRBV18 and TRBJ2-3; 9 bases in between match TRBD2. The CDR3 is CASSPPGLAHRDTQYF. The sequenced DNA is TGTGCCAGCTCACCACCGGGACTAGCTCACCGAGATACGCAGTATTTT.